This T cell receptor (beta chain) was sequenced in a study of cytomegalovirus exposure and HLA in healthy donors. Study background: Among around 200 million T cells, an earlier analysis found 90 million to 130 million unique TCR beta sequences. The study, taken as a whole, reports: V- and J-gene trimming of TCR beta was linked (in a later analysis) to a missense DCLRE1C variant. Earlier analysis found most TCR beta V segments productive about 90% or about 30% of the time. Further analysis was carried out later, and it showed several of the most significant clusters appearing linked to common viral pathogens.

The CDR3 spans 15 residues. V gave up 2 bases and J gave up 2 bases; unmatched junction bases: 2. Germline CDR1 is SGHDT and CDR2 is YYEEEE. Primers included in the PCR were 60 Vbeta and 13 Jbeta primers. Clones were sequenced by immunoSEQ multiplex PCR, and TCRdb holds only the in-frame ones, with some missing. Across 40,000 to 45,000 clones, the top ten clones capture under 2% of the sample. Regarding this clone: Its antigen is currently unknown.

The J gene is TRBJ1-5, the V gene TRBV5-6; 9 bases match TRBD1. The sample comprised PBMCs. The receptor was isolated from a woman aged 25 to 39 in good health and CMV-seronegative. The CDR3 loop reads CASSLQGARNQPQHF. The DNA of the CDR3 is TGTGCCAGCAGCTTACAGGGGGCCCGCAATCAGCCCCAGCATTTT. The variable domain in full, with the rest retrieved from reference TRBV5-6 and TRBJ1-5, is DAGVTQSPTHLIKTRGQQVTLRCSPKSGHDTVSWYQQALGQGPQFIFQYYEEEERQRGNFPDRFSGHQFPNYSSELNVNALLLGDSALYLCASSLQGARNQPQHFGDGTRLSIL.